This T cell receptor beta chain was sequenced for a study of cytomegalovirus exposure and HLA in healthy donors. A multiplex PCR was run with 60 Vbeta primers and 13 Jbeta primers. Some clones are missing from TCRdb's copy, which holds only in-frame ones; the method was immunoSEQ multiplex PCR. The sample holds about 130,000 clones, about 80% seen once. Study-level points and caveats: Later, TCR association rates were found to vary by HLA locus, highest for DRB1 and lowest for HLA-C.

These donors, healthy bone marrow donors, were studied. The germline V gene encodes CDR1 SGHRS and CDR2 YFSETQ. Trimming shortened V by 5 bases and J by 1 base, and 26 bases separated the two germline ends. The CDR3 contains 19 residues. About this clone: Its antigen remains unidentified.

The receptor was derived from a male donor in good health and CMV-seronegative. The sequenced sample was PBMCs. The chain recombines TRBV5-1 with TRBJ2-3; D is undetermined. CDR3 in DNA: TGCGCCAGCAGAGTTCGGTCTGTCGTCGTCAACCCCCGCACAGATACGCAGTATTTT. Encoded protein: CASRVRSVVVNPRTDTQYF.